Presented here are 19 T cell receptor beta chains from one specimen sequenced in a study of shared clonotypes between healthy human individuals. Produced via immunoSEQ multiplex PCR; TCRdb's table is partial and in-frame only. The table has hundreds of thousands of clones, around 96% seen once. CD8 cells classed as naive were CD45RO-negative and positively selected for CCR7, excluding terminally differentiated effector memory CD45RA+ cells. Source material: naive CD8+ T cells sorted from blood. The receptors derive from a woman aged 25 to 39 in good health.

This chain uses TRBV2 with TRBJ1-2, with no clear D. The V end was cut by 9 bases, the J end by 4 bases, with 9 bases between. In germline, CDR1 is SNHLY, CDR2 FYNNEI. The CDR3 loop spans 11 amino acids. The CDR3 loop is CARSEFYGYTF. The DNA for the CDR3 is TGTGCCAGGAGCGAATTCTATGGCTACACCTTC. Looking up the rest from reference TRBV2 and TRBJ1-2 gives the full variable domain: EPEVTQTPSHQVTQMGQEVILRCVPISNHLYFYWYRQILGQKVEFLVSFYNNEISEKSEIFDDQFSVERPDGSNFTLKIRSTKLEDSAMYFCARSEFYGYTFGSGTRLTVV.

This sequence joins TRBV14 and TRBJ1-4; no clear D gene. This CDR3 contains 11 residues. The V gene's germline CDR1 is SGHDN and CDR2 FVKESK. V was trimmed by 4 bases and J by 14 bases, leaving 11 bases between them. The CDR3 DNA reads as TGTGCCAGCAGCCCGGGGAGGCGTCTGTTTTTT. It encodes CASSPGRRLFF.

V is TRBV27 and J is TRBJ2-7, with 12 bases fitting TRBD1. Germline loops: CDR1 MNHEY, CDR2 SMNVEV (reference sequence). This CDR3 comprises 17 residues. With V trimmed by 5 bases and J by 1 base, 9 bases remained unmatched. The chain's CDR3 is CASSKPPGQGASYEQYF. The CDR3, as DNA: TGTGCCAGCAGTAAACCCCCGGGACAGGGGGCATCCTACGAGCAGTACTTC.

The rearrangement links TRBV28 to TRBJ2-1; the match to TRBD2 covers 11 bases. V lost 5 bases to trimming and J lost 8 bases; unmatched junction nucleotides: 11. CDR1 and CDR2 from the germline V gene are MDHEN and SYDVKM. This CDR3 has 16 residues. CDR3 nucleotide sequence: TGTGCCAGCAGTCCAAATAGCGGGAGGGCCATAGATGAGCAGTTCTTC. Amino acids: CASSPNSGRAIDEQFF.

This chain links TRBV19 with TRBJ2-7, with 8 bases matching TRBD2. The CDR3 spans 17 residues. After removal of 3 bases from V and 4 bases from J, the junction contained 14 bases not matched to a gene. Germline V gives CDR1 LNHDA, CDR2 SQIVND (reference sequence). CDR3 bases: TGTGCCAGTAGTATTTTGGGCATAGAAAGCGGGAGTTACGAGCAGTACTTC. This codes for CASSILGIESGSYEQYF.

The rearrangement joins TRBV5-4 to TRBJ2-4, with TRBD1 as a possible D gene (6 bases). The V gene lost 2 bases and the J gene lost 3 bases, with 9 bases spanning the gap. The CDR3 has 14 residues. The germline CDR1 and CDR2 sequences are SGHNT and YYREEE (reference sequence). As DNA, the CDR3 is TGTGCCAGCAGCTTACAGGGTAGCAAAAACATTCAGTACTTC. This gives the protein CASSLQGSKNIQYF. Drawing the rest from reference TRBV5-4 and TRBJ2-4, the complete variable domain is ETGVTQSPTHLIKTRGQQVTLRCSSQSGHNTVSWYQQALGQGPQFIFQYYREEENGRGNFPPRFSGLQFPNYSSELNVNALELDDSALYLCASSLQGSKNIQYFGAGTRLSVL.

This chain connects TRBV9 to TRBJ2-3; weak D call: TRBD2 (5 bases). Germline values: CDR1 SGDLS, CDR2 YYNGEE. The CDR3 sequence is 15 residues long. The V and J ends lost 4 bases and 2 bases respectively, with 14 bases between them. CDR3 sequence (DNA): TGTGCCAGCAGCCTGGGGAGTCCCTACACAGATACGCAGTATTTT. Residues: CASSLGSPYTDTQYF.

The rearrangement uses TRBV7-7 and TRBJ2-7; 7 bases match TRBD2. The germline CDR1 and CDR2 sequences are SSHAT and FNYEAQ (reference sequence). This CDR3 is built from 16 residues. Trimming removed 5 bases from V and 3 bases from J; junction bases left unmatched: 13. This chain's CDR3 is CASSEHGAGLFYEQYF. CDR3 in DNA: TGTGCCAGCAGCGAACATGGAGCGGGGTTATTCTACGAGCAGTACTTC. Supplemented by reference TRBV7-7 and TRBJ2-7, the full variable domain reads GAGVSQSPRYKVTKRGQDVTLRCDPISSHATLYWYQQALGQGPEFLTYFNYEAQPDKSGLPSDRFSAERPEGSISTLTIQRTEQRDSAMYRCASSEHGAGLFYEQYFGPGTRLTVT.

This clone has just a few counts. The rearrangement joins TRBV7-9 to TRBJ1-2, with D possibly being TRBD1 (6 bases). V gave up 4 bases and J gave up 8 bases, with 14 bases separating them. Germline loops: CDR1 SEHNR, CDR2 FQNEAQ (reference sequence). CDR3 size: 13 residues. The CDR3 DNA reads as TGTGCCAGCAGCTCAATGACAGGAAAAGGCTACACCTTC. Its translation: CASSSMTGKGYTF.

This chain joins TRBV7-2 and TRBJ2-1, with 8 bases fitting TRBD2. Germline V gene data show CDR1 as SGHTA and CDR2 as FQGNSA. The CDR3 runs to 15 residues. V was clipped by 5 bases and J by 2 bases; unmatched bases: 5. Here the CDR3 reads CASSDSGSPYNEQFF. CDR3 sequence (DNA): TGTGCCAGCAGCGACAGCGGGAGCCCCTACAATGAGCAGTTCTTC. The whole variable domain, filled in from reference TRBV7-2 and TRBJ2-1, reads GAGVSQSPSNKVTEKGKDVELRCDPISGHTALYWYRQSLGQGLEFLIYFQGNSAPDKSGLPSDRFSAERTGGSVSTLTIQRTQQEDSAVYLCASSDSGSPYNEQFFGPGTRLTVL.

A single count supports this clone. Additional DNA sequences in this sample encode the identical CDR3. This rearrangement joins TRBV9 to TRBJ2-2, with D unresolved. This CDR3 has 15 amino acids. Germline V gene data show CDR1 as SGDLS and CDR2 as YYNGEE. Trimming pared 3 bases from V and 1 base from J, leaving 10 bases between. CDR3 region: CASSASGRNTGELFF. In DNA form, the CDR3 reads TGTGCCAGCAGCGCTTCAGGCCGGAACACCGGGGAGCTGTTTTTT.

This chain's CDR3 is CASSSSTHNEQFF. The DNA of the CDR3 is TGTGCCAGCAGCTCGTCCACCCACAATGAGCAGTTCTTC. The chain uses TRBV5-6 and TRBJ2-1, with D uncertain. There are 13 residues in the CDR3. V was trimmed by 3 bases and J by 5 bases, leaving 9 bases between them. Germline V gives CDR1 SGHDT, CDR2 YYEEEE.

J is TRBJ1-5 and V is TRBV28, with a weak D call TRBD1 (6 bases). Germline V gene data show CDR1 as MDHEN and CDR2 as SYDVKM. This CDR3 is built from 15 residues. V gave up 5 bases and J gave up 3 bases, with 14 bases separating them. The CDR3 protein is CASSPPGTFNQPQHF. CDR3 nucleotide sequence: TGTGCCAGCAGTCCCCCGGGGACATTCAATCAGCCCCAGCATTTT.

The rearrangement links TRBV25-1 to TRBJ2-5; 7 bases line up with TRBD1. V gave up 6 bases and J gave up 1 base; unmatched junction bases: 5. Germline-derived CDR1 and CDR2 are MGHDK and SYGVNS. This CDR3 contains 14 residues. The DNA for the CDR3 is TGTGCCAGCAGCAGGGACAGCGTCCAAGAGACCCAGTACTTC. Translated: CASSRDSVQETQYF. Full variable domain (outside the CDR3, taken from reference TRBV25-1 and TRBJ2-5): EADIYQTPRYLVIGTGKKITLECSQTMGHDKMYWYQQDPGMELHLIHYSYGVNSTEKGDLSSESTVSRIRTEHFPLTLESARPSHTSQYLCASSRDSVQETQYFGPGTRLLVL.

The chain employs TRBV5-6 and TRBJ2-1; 9 bases are shared with TRBD2. This CDR3 is built from 15 residues. Germline V lookup: CDR1 SGHDT, CDR2 YYEEEE. J was trimmed by 7 bases and V by 2 bases; bases with no gene match: 7. In DNA, the CDR3 is TGTGCCAGCAGCTTTTGGACTAGCGCTACAAATGAGCAGTTCTTC. It yields the protein CASSFWTSATNEQFF.

The CDR3 sequence: CASSFQSYEQYF. In nucleotides, the CDR3 is TGTGCCAGCAGCTTTCAATCCTACGAGCAGTACTTC. The chain links TRBV7-8 to TRBJ2-7, with unresolved D. The germline gives CDR1 SGHVS, CDR2 FQNEAQ. This CDR3 spans 12 amino acids. Trimming left V 3 bases short and J 1 base short, with 4 bases between.

The chain employs TRBV4-1 and TRBJ2-7; D tentatively reads TRBD1 or TRBD2 (5 bases each). The CDR3 is 16 amino acids. Trimming stripped 0 bases from V and 0 bases from J, with 12 bases between. Germline loops: CDR1 MGHRA, CDR2 YSYEKL. DNA of the CDR3: TGCGCCAGCAGCCAAGATCAGGGACGGAACTCCTACGAGCAGTACTTC. Its translation is CASSQDQGRNSYEQYF.

The chain couples TRBV25-1 to TRBJ2-7, with TRBD1 matching 11 bases. Germline lookup yields CDR1 MGHDK and CDR2 SYGVNS. This CDR3 is 17 amino acids long. J was trimmed by 1 base and V by 2 bases; bases with no gene match: 7. The CDR3 DNA is TGTGCCAGCAGTGAACTATCGGGGACAGGGGGTTCCTACGAGCAGTACTTC. It encodes CASSELSGTGGSYEQYF.

V is TRBV27 and J is TRBJ2-7, with 8 bases fitting TRBD1. This CDR3 comprises 15 residues. J gave up 3 bases and V 2 bases, and 6 bases lay outside the gene matches. Germline V gives CDR1 MNHEY, CDR2 SMNVEV (reference sequence). CDR3 residues: CASSLIGQGSYEQYF. As DNA, the CDR3 is TGTGCCAGCAGTTTAATCGGACAGGGCAGCTACGAGCAGTACTTC.